This TCR beta chain was found in a study of identical twins. The sample holds a few counts of this clonotype. TCRdb re-called the 5' RACE reads with MiXCR, one entry per CDR3 protein. Here the sample spans a few hundred thousand distinct CDR3 sequences, about 8% being singletons. These same records also appear under a second study, on yellow fever vaccine responses in identical twins.

The specimen was CD8+ T cells sorted from blood. The TCR was taken from a young woman in good health.

The CDR3 sequence is CASRAGNEQYF. The CDR3 DNA is TGTGCCAGCAGGGCCGGCAACGAGCAGTACTTC. The V gene is TRBV7-9, the J gene TRBJ2-7; D gene ambiguous. From germline, CDR1 is SEHNR and CDR2 FQNEAQ (reference sequence). This CDR3 is 11 amino acids long. Trimming took off 6 bases at V and 5 bases at J, with 8 bases between the two ends.